The clone carrying this T cell receptor beta chain occurred many times. Antigen unknown. The sample originates from a study of T cells after yellow fever vaccination. Study results and caveats: On re-exposure, the response was weaker but peaked faster, at day 5 versus 15. Overall, a small share of clonotypes was seen in both CD4 and CD8 compartments.

In TCRdb, the 5' RACE reads were re-called with MiXCR into one record per CDR3 protein. The table has more than 65,000 distinct CDR3 sequences, approximately 5.9% seen once. Between the trimmed V and J ends, which lost 4 bases and 8 bases, there was a span of 20 bases. The CDR3 loop spans 15 amino acids. CDR1 and CDR2 (germline): MDHEN, SYDVKM. The receptor was isolated from a young man who received the YFV17D yellow fever vaccine. The rearrangement joins TRBV28 to TRBJ1-2; D unresolved. Sample: CD4+ T cells sorted from PBMCs, taken more than 14 days after the first yellow fever vaccination. CDR3 coding DNA: TGTGCCAGCAGTTCGATAAGCGCGGTTGGGCGCGGCTACACCTTC. Residues: CASSSISAVGRGYTF.